These T cell receptor beta chains were read from a single sample in a study of blood T cells in healthy people across ages. TCRdb called the 5' RACE reads again in MiXCR, with one record for every CDR3 protein. The sample records about 290,000 distinct CDR3 sequences, 25% to 30% being singletons. Specimen: blood. These receptors came from a woman in her seventies in good health. Each CDR3 is given with its conserved first and last residue. Fields, in order: V gene, D gene, J gene, CDR3 length, clone size, CDR3 DNA, CDR3 protein. A D gene is named only where the DNA matches it firmly. Part of the rows lack a size; the others show once, few, many or a class for expanded clones.

V: TRBV9
D: NA
J: TRBJ2-5
length: 15
size: NA
DNA: TGTGCCAGCAGCGCCCTTGGACACCCGTCAGAGACCCAGTACTTC
CDR3: CASSALGHPSETQYF

V: TRBV7-3
D: NA
J: TRBJ2-7
length: 15
size: few
DNA: TGTGCCAGCAGCCCAAACCGAGGTTCTCCCTACGAGCAGTACTTC
CDR3: CASSPNRGSPYEQYF

V: TRBV18
D: TRBD1
J: TRBJ1-2
length: 14
size: NA
DNA: TGTGCCAGCTCACCGGGTACAGGGGAGAATGGCTACACCTTC
CDR3: CASSPGTGENGYTF

V: TRBV4-1
D: NA
J: TRBJ2-7
length: 15
size: NA
DNA: TGCGCCAGCAGCCAAGGAGTGACAGGCAACTACGAGCAGTACTTC
CDR3: CASSQGVTGNYEQYF

V: TRBV14
D: NA
J: TRBJ2-1
length: 14
size: few
DNA: TGTGCCAGCAGCGACGGTGGCCTAAACAATGAGCAGTTCTTC
CDR3: CASSDGGLNNEQFF

V: TRBV4-2
D: NA
J: TRBJ2-6
length: 15
size: NA
DNA: TGTGCCAGCAGCCGAGGACAGTCTGGGGCCAACGTCCTGACTTTC
CDR3: CASSRGQSGANVLTF

V: TRBV28
D: TRBD2
J: TRBJ2-1
length: 15
size: NA
DNA: TGTGCCAGCAGTTCGCTAGCGGGAGGGCCCAATGAGCAGTTCTTC
CDR3: CASSSLAGGPNEQFF

V: TRBV20-1
D: TRBD2
J: TRBJ2-5
length: 13
size: few
DNA: TGCAGTGCTAGAGGGCTAGCGGGAGAGACCCAGTACTTC
CDR3: CSARGLAGETQYF

V: TRBV20-1
D: NA
J: TRBJ2-7
length: 15
size: NA
DNA: TGCAGTGCTAGAGAAGGTGTCAGGGGAGTATACGAGCAGTACTTC
CDR3: CSAREGVRGVYEQYF

V: TRBV5-1
D: NA
J: TRBJ2-2
length: 15
size: few
DNA: TGCGCCAGCACTATGAATGGGGGAGCGGCCGGGGAGCTGTTTTTT
CDR3: CASTMNGGAAGELFF

V: TRBV28
D: NA
J: TRBJ2-1
length: 15
size: NA
DNA: TGTGCCAGCAGTCAAACTAGTCTCTCATACAATGAGCAGTTCTTC
CDR3: CASSQTSLSYNEQFF

V: TRBV7-3
D: NA
J: TRBJ2-6
length: 17
size: NA
DNA: TGTGCCAGCAGCCCTACCGGGGCCTCCTCTGGGGCCAACGTCCTGACTTTC
CDR3: CASSPTGASSGANVLTF

V: TRBV5-8
D: NA
J: TRBJ2-3
length: 13
size: NA
DNA: TGTGCCAGCAGCTTGATGTTCGGAGATACGCAGTATTTT
CDR3: CASSLMFGDTQYF

V: TRBV20-1
D: TRBD1
J: TRBJ2-5
length: 13
size: few
DNA: TGCAGTGCTAGGACAGGGCCGCAAGAGACCCAGTACTTC
CDR3: CSARTGPQETQYF

V: TRBV7-6
D: TRBD2
J: TRBJ2-7
length: 17
size: NA
DNA: TGTGCCAGCAGCTTAGCGGGGACTAGCGGGAGCACCTACGAGCAGTACTTC
CDR3: CASSLAGTSGSTYEQYF

V: TRBV19
D: TRBD1
J: TRBJ2-3
length: 16
size: NA
DNA: TGTGCCAGTAGATCCCTTCGGGACAGAGTTTCAGATACGCAGTATTTT
CDR3: CASRSLRDRVSDTQYF

V: TRBV28
D: TRBD1
J: TRBJ2-5
length: 14
size: few
DNA: TGTGCCACTCGACCGACAGGGGGCGTGGAGACCCAGTACTTC
CDR3: CATRPTGGVETQYF

V: TRBV3-1
D: TRBD1
J: TRBJ1-3
length: 15
size: NA
DNA: TGTGCCAACAGCCAACTTCCGGGACAGGGAAACACCATATATTTT
CDR3: CANSQLPGQGNTIYF

V: TRBV6-5
D: NA
J: TRBJ1-6
length: 16
size: NA
DNA: TGTGCCAGCAGTTACAGCGCCTGGGTTGGTGGTTCACCCCTCCACTTT
CDR3: CASSYSAWVGGSPLHF

V: TRBV7-6
D: NA
J: TRBJ1-6
length: 16
size: NA
DNA: TGTGCCAGCAGCTTATGGATGTCCAGGGCCGGTTCACCCCTCCACTTT
CDR3: CASSLWMSRAGSPLHF

V: TRBV5-1
D: TRBD1
J: TRBJ2-2
length: 18
size: few
DNA: TGCGCCAGCAGCTTGCGCGACCGGGACAGGACAAGGACTGGGGAGCTGTTTTTT
CDR3: CASSLRDRDRTRTGELFF

V: TRBV20-1
D: NA
J: TRBJ1-6
length: 14
size: few
DNA: TGCAGTGCTAGCTGGGGGGGGTTGAATTCACCCCTCCACTTT
CDR3: CSASWGGLNSPLHF

V: TRBV5-1
D: NA
J: TRBJ2-7
length: 16
size: few
DNA: TGCGCCAGCAGCTTGGCAGCCTCACCGAGCTCCCACGAGCAGTACTTC
CDR3: CASSLAASPSSHEQYF

V: TRBV5-6
D: TRBD2
J: TRBJ2-3
length: 12
size: few
DNA: TGTGCCAGCAGTCCGGGGGGGCAAACGCAGTATTTT
CDR3: CASSPGGQTQYF

V: TRBV13
D: TRBD1
J: TRBJ2-5
length: 15
size: few
DNA: TGTGCCAGCAGCTTAAAGGGGACAGGGCAAGAGACCCAGTACTTC
CDR3: CASSLKGTGQETQYF

V: TRBV5-1
D: NA
J: TRBJ1-4
length: 13
size: NA
DNA: TGCGCCAGCAGCCATACGGGGCTGGAGAAACTGTTTTTT
CDR3: CASSHTGLEKLFF

V: TRBV29-1
D: TRBD1
J: TRBJ1-2
length: 12
size: NA
DNA: TGCAGCGCATCGCAGGGGGCAGGTGGCTACACCTTC
CDR3: CSASQGAGGYTF

V: TRBV9
D: TRBD2
J: TRBJ2-1
length: 17
size: NA
DNA: TGTGCCAGCAGCGTACGTCCGGGACTAGCGGCTTACAATGAGCAGTTCTTC
CDR3: CASSVRPGLAAYNEQFF

V: TRBV5-1
D: NA
J: TRBJ2-1
length: 16
size: few
DNA: TGCGCCAGCAGCCCCTGGACGGCGAGCTCCTACAATGAGCAGTTCTTC
CDR3: CASSPWTASSYNEQFF

V: TRBV5-1
D: NA
J: TRBJ1-1
length: 13
size: few
DNA: TGCGCCAGCAGCCAGACAGGCGCTACCGAAGCTTTCTTT
CDR3: CASSQTGATEAFF

V: TRBV20-1
D: NA
J: TRBJ2-5
length: 13
size: NA
DNA: TGCAGTGCTAGTGGCGGGGTTGAAGAGACCCAGTACTTC
CDR3: CSASGGVEETQYF

V: TRBV4-1
D: NA
J: TRBJ2-1
length: 16
size: NA
DNA: TGCGCCAGCAGCCAAGGCTTCGCGGGGACCTACAATGAGCAGTTCTTC
CDR3: CASSQGFAGTYNEQFF

V: TRBV28
D: TRBD2
J: TRBJ2-3
length: 15
size: NA
DNA: TGTGCCAGCAGTCCCCGGGGGGGCGGCACAGATACGCAGTATTTT
CDR3: CASSPRGGGTDTQYF